This TCR beta chain is drawn from a study of control samples from healthy donors and cancer patients. The CDR3 contains 17 residues. Sequenced by immunoSEQ multiplex PCR; TCRdb stores in-frame clones only, minus some. Among about 75,000 clones listed, around 95% were seen once. The J gene is TRBJ2-7, the V gene TRBV21-1; the D call of TRBD1 is as the table states it, not checked on the DNA. TRBV21-1 is a documented pseudogene. Sequenced input: blood. The sequence came from a woman aged 40 to 49 in good health. As DNA, the CDR3 is TGTGCCAGCAGCAAAGATGGGGACAGGGGAAGCCTCTACGAGCAGTACTTC. Protein sequence: CASSKDGDRGSLYEQYF.